This T cell receptor (beta chain) was sequenced in a study of shared clonotypes between healthy human individuals. Authors' methods: ImmunoSEQ junction-only sequences lacked quality scores, so their filtering differed. Method: immunoSEQ multiplex PCR; TCRdb's copy keeps in-frame clones and lacks some. That table supplies the V and J calls and clone size; D and trimming were determined from the DNA. The sample lists 1,500,000 or so clones, roughly 96% occurring once. General observations from the study: What naive subsets generally showed was a larger estimated richness than memory subsets showed.

With regard to this clone: What it binds is unknown.

This CDR3 is 13 amino acids long. Germline V gene data show CDR1 as SGHNT and CDR2 as YYREEE (reference sequence). V lost 3 bases and J lost 4; bases outside the gene matches: 2. The rearrangement links TRBV5-4 to TRBJ2-3, with TRBD2 identical over 7 bases. The receptor was isolated from a man between 25 and 39 years old in good health. The sequenced sample consisted of naive CD4+ T cells sorted from blood. Subset in this sample: CD45RA+ positively selected. The CDR3 protein is CASSSRGADTQYF. The CDR3 DNA reads TGTGCCAGCAGCTCTCGGGGGGCAGATACGCAGTATTTT.